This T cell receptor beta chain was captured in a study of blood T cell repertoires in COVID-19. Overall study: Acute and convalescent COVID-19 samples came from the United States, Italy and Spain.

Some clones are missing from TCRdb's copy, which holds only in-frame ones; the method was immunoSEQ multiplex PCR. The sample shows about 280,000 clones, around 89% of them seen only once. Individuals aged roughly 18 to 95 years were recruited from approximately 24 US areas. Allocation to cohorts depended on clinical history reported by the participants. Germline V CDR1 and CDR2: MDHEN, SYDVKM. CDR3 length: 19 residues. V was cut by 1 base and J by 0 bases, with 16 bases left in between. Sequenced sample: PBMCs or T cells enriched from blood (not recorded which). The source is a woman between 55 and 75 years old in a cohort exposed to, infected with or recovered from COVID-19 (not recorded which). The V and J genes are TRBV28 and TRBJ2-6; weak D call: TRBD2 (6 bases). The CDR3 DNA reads TGTGCCAGCAGTTTATTACGGGCGGGGTTTAGCTCTGGGGCCAACGTCCTGACTTTC. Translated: CASSLLRAGFSSGANVLTF.